This TCR beta chain was sequenced in a study of T-cell reconstitution after alpha-beta-depleted transplantation in children. CDR3 length: 14 amino acids. Germline lookup yields CDR1 SQVTM and CDR2 ANQGSEA. V was shortened by 4 bases and J by 6 bases, with 16 bases between the two germline ends. Unique molecular identifiers were built into the TCRbeta library. TCRdb itself ran the PCR reads through MiXCR, one entry per CDR3 protein. The table includes a few hundred thousand distinct CDR3 sequences, 10% detected once. The TCR was taken from a human donor who donated a stem cell graft to a child with acute lymphoblastic leukemia. This material consisted of PBMCs from the stem cell graft donor, taken from the stem cell graft. The V and J genes are TRBV29-1 and TRBJ2-1; D possibly matches TRBD1 or TRBD2 (5 bases each). In DNA, the CDR3 is TGCAGCGTTGGGCCCAGGGTTGGGGGCAATGAGCAGTTCTTC. Protein product: CSVGPRVGGNEQFF.